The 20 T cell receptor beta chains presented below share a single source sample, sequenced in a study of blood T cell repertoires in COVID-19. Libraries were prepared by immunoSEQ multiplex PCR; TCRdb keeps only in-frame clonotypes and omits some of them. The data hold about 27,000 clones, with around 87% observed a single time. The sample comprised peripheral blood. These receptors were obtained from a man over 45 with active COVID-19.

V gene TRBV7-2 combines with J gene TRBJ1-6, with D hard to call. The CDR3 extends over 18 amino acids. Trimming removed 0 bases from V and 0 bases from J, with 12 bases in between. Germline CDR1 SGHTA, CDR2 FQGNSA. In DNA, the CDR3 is TGTGCCAGCAGCTTAGCCGGGTTCCATTCCTCCTATAATTCACCCCTCCACTTT. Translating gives CASSLAGFHSSYNSPLHF.

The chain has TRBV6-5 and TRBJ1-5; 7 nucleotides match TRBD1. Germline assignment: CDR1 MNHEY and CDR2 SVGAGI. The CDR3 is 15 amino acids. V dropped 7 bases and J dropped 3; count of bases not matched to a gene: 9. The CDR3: CASIGTAPYNQPQHF. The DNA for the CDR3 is TGTGCCAGCATTGGGACAGCACCTTACAATCAGCCCCAGCATTTT.

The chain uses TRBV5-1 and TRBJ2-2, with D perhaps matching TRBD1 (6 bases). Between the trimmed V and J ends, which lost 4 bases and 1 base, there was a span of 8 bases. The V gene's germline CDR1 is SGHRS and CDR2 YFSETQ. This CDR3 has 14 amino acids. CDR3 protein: CASSVQGNTGELFF. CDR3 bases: TGCGCCAGCAGCGTACAGGGGAACACCGGGGAGCTGTTTTTT.

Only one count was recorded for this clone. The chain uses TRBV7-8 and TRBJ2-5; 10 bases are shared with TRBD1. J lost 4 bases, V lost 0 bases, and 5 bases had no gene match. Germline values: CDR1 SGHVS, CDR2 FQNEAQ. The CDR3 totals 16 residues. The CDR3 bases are TGTGCCAGCAGCTTAGCGGGGACAGGGGTGGTAGAGACCCAGTACTTC. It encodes CASSLAGTGVVETQYF.

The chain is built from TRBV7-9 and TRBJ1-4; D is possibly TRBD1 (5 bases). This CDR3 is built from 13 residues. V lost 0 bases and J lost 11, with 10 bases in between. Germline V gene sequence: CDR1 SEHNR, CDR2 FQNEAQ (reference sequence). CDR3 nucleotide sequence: TGTGCCAGCAGCTTAGCAGGGGTGGGGAAACTGTTTTTT. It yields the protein CASSLAGVGKLFF.

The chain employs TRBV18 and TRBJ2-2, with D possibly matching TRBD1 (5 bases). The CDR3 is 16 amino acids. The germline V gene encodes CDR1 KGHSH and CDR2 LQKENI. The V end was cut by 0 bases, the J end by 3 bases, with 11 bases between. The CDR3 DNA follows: TGTGCCAGCTCACCACCACGACAGATCGACACCGGGGAGCTGTTTTTT. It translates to CASSPPRQIDTGELFF.

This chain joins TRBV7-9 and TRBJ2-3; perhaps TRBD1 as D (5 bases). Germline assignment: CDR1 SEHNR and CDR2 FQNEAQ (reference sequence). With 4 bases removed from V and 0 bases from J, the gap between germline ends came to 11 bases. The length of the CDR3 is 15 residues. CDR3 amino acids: CASSYTGISTDTQYF. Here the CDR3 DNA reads TGTGCCAGCAGCTATACAGGAATTAGCACAGATACGCAGTATTTT.

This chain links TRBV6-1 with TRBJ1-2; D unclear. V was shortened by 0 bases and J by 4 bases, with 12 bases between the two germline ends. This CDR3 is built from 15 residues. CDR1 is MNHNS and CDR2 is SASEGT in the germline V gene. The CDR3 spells CASSEALGSSYGYTF. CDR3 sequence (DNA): TGTGCCAGCAGTGAAGCGCTTGGGAGCAGCTATGGCTACACCTTC.

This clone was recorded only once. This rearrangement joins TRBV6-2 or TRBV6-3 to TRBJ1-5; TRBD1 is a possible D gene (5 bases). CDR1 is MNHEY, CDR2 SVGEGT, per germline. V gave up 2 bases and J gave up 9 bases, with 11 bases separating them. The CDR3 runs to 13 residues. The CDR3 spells CASSYDRHLPQHF. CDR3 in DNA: TGTGCCAGCAGTTACGACAGACACTTGCCCCAGCATTTT.

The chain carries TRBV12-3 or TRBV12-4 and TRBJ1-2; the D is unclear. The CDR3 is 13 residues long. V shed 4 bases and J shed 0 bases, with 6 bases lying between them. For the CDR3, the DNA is TGTGCCAGCAGTTCCAAGCCTAACTATGGCTACACCTTC. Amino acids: CASSSKPNYGYTF.

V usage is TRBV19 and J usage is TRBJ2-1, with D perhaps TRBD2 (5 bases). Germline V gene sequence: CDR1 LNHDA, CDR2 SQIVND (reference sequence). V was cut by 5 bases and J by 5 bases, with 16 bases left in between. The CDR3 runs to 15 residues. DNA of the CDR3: TGTGCCAGTAGTGAGACCCCCCAGCGGCACAATGAGCAGTTCTTC. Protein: CASSETPQRHNEQFF.

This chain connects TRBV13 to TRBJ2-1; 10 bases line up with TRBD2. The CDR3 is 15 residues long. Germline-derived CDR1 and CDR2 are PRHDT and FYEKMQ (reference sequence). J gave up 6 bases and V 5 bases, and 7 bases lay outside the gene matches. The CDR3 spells CASSRPGLALNEQFF. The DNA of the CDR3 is TGTGCCAGCAGCAGACCGGGACTAGCGCTCAATGAGCAGTTCTTC.

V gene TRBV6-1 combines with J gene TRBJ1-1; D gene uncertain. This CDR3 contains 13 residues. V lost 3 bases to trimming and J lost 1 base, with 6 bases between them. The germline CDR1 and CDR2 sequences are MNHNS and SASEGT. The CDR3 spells CASSEVRNTEAFF. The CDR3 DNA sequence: TGTGCCAGCAGTGAGGTCAGGAACACTGAAGCTTTCTTT.

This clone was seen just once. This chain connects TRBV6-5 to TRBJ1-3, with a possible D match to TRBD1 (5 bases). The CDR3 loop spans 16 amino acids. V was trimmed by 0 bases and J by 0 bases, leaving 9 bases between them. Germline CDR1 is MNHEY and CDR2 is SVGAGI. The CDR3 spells CASSYSTVASGNTIYF. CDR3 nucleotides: TGTGCCAGCAGTTACTCGACAGTTGCCTCTGGAAACACCATATATTTT.

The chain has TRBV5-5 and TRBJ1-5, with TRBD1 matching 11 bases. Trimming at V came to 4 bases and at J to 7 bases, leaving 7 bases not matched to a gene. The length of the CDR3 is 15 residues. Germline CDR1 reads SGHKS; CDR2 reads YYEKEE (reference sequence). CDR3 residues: CASSVTGTGGQPQHF. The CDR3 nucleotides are TGTGCCAGCAGCGTAACCGGGACAGGGGGACAGCCCCAGCATTTT.

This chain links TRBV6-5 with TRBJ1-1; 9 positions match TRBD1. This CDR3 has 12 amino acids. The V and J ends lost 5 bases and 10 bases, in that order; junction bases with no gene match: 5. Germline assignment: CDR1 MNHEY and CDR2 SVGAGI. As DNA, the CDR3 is TGTGCCAGCAGTCCTAAGACAGGGGGAGCTTTCTTT. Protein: CASSPKTGGAFF.

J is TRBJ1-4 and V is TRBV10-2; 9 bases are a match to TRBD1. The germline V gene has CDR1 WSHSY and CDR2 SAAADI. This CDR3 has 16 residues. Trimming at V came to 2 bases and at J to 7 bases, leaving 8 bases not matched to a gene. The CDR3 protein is CASSEPRGQGREKLFF. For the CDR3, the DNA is TGCGCCAGCAGTGAGCCAAGGGGACAGGGTCGTGAAAAACTGTTTTTT.

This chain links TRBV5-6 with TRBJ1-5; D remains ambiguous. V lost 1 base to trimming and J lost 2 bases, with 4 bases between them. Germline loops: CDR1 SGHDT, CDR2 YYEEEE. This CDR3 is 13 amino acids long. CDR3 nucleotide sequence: TGTGCCAGCAGCTTGCGGGGCAATCAGCCCCAGCATTTT. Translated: CASSLRGNQPQHF.

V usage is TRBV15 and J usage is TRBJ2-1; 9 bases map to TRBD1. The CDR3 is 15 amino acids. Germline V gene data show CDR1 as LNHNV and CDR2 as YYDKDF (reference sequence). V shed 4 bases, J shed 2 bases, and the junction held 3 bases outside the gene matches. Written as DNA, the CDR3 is TGTGCCACCAGCAAGGGACAGGGAACCTACAATGAGCAGTTCTTC. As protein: CATSKGQGTYNEQFF.

CDR3 DNA: TGTGCCAGCAGCGTAGTGGCTGGCGAGCAGTACTTC. Residues: CASSVVAGEQYF. This sequence joins TRBV9 and TRBJ2-7; no clear D gene. With 0 bases removed from V and 6 bases from J, the gap between germline ends came to 7 bases. The CDR3 is made up of 12 amino acids. CDR1 is SGDLS and CDR2 is YYNGEE in the germline V gene.